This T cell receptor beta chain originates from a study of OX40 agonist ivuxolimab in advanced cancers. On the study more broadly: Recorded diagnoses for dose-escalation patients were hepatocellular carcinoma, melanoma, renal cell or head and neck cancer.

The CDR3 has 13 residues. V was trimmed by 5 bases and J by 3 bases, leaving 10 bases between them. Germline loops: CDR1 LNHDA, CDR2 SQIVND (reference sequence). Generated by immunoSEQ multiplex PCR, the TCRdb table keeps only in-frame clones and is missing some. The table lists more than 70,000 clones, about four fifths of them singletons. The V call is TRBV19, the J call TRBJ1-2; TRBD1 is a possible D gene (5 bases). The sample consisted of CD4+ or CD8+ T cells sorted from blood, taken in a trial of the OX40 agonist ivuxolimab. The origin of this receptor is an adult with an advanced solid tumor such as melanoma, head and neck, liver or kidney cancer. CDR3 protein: CASSLRVDYGYTF. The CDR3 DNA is TGTGCCAGTAGTCTCAGGGTTGACTATGGCTACACCTTC.